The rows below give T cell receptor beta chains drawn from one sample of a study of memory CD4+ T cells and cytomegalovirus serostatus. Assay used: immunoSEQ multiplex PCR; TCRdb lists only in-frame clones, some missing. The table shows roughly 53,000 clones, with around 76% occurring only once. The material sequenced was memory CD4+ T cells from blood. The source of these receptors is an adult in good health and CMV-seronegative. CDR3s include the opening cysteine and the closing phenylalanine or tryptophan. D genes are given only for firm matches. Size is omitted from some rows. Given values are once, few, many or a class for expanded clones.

TGTGCCAGCAGCTTAATAAGAGAGACCCAGTACTTC,CASSLIRETQYF,.,TRBV5-5,.,TRBJ2-5
TGCGCCAGCAGCCAAGTTAATAGACCCAATCAGCCCCAGCATTTT,CASSQVNRPNQPQHF,.,TRBV4-1,.,TRBJ1-5
TGTGCCAGCAGTACTTCCACTCACACCGGGACAGGGTTCTATGGCTACACCTTC,CASSTSTHTGTGFYGYTF,TRBD1,TRBV28,.,TRBJ1-2
TGCGCCAGCAGCCAAGGATGGGGCAGTGAAGTTGGCTACACCTTC,CASSQGWGSEVGYTF,.,TRBV4-3,.,TRBJ1-2
TGTGCCAGCAGTCCGGCGGCGAACACCGGGGAGCTGTTTTTT,CASSPAANTGELFF,.,TRBV28,.,TRBJ2-2
TGTGCCAGCAGCCAAGCCGGACAGGGACTTCCCTACGAGCAGTACTTC,CASSQAGQGLPYEQYF,TRBD1,TRBV4-2,.,TRBJ2-7
TGTGCCAGCAGGACCTTTGCGAGCTCCTACAATGAGCAGTTCTTC,CASRTFASSYNEQFF,.,TRBV28,.,TRBJ2-1
TGTGCCACCCCATCGCCTGGAAACACCATATATTTT,CATPSPGNTIYF,.,TRBV9,.,TRBJ1-3
TGCGCCAGCAGCCAGCGGACAGTTAACGATAATTCACCCCTCCACTTT,CASSQRTVNDNSPLHF,.,TRBV4-3,.,TRBJ1-6
TGTGCCAGCTCCCGAGCGACAGGGGAGGATCAGCCCCAGCATTTT,CASSRATGEDQPQHF,TRBD1,TRBV18,.,TRBJ1-5
TGTGCCAGCAGCTCAAGCCAAGGAGATAGCAATCAGCCCCAGCATTTT,CASSSSQGDSNQPQHF,.,TRBV13,few,TRBJ1-5
TGTGCCTGGAGTGCCCTCGGGCAGGGATGGGGTCAGCCCCAGCATTTT,CAWSALGQGWGQPQHF,.,TRBV30,once,TRBJ1-5
TGTGCCAGCTCGTCCCCCGGCAGGCGGAAAGAGACCCAGTACTTC,CASSSPGRRKETQYF,.,TRBV28,.,TRBJ2-5
TGTGCCAGCAAACAGGGTGGCAATCAGCCCCAGCATTTT,CASKQGGNQPQHF,.,TRBV6-5,.,TRBJ1-5
TGTGCCAGCAGCTCGATGGACGGAAGGCAGCCCCAGCATTTT,CASSSMDGRQPQHF,.,TRBV7-9,once,TRBJ1-5
TGTGCCAGTAGTATAGGCGGGACAGGACGGTACTATGGCTACACCTTC,CASSIGGTGRYYGYTF,TRBD1,TRBV19,.,TRBJ1-2
TGTGCCAGCAGCTCCTCGACCATCACCGGGGAGCTGTTTTTT,CASSSSTITGELFF,.,TRBV7-2,.,TRBJ2-2
TGTGCCAGCAACCCCGTGGGGGGCTTGGGCTACGAGCAGTACTTC,CASNPVGGLGYEQYF,.,TRBV6-6,.,TRBJ2-7
TGTGCCAGCAGCCATAGGGCGGGACCCAAGGGTACTGAAGCTTTCTTT,CASSHRAGPKGTEAFF,.,TRBV14,once,TRBJ1-1
TGTGCCTGGGATAGCGGGGGGAGGACCGGGGAGCTGTTTTTT,CAWDSGGRTGELFF,TRBD2,TRBV30,.,TRBJ2-2
TGTGCCAGCAGCTCGCGGGACGCCCCGCTTAGGGAGACCCAGTACTTC,CASSSRDAPLRETQYF,.,TRBV11-1,.,TRBJ2-5
TGTGCCAGTAGTTCGGGACAGGCGGCTCTCAATGAAGCTTTCTTT,CASSSGQAALNEAFF,TRBD1,TRBV19,.,TRBJ1-1
TGTGCCAGCAGCTCCCCAGACAGGGGCTTTTCCTACGAGCAGTACTTC,CASSSPDRGFSYEQYF,TRBD1,TRBV27,.,TRBJ2-7
TGTGCCAGCAGTTCCGGGCAGCCACCCTACGAGCAGTACTTC,CASSSGQPPYEQYF,.,TRBV2,.,TRBJ2-7
TGCGCCAGCGGAGGGGGGTCTACAGCCTACGAGCAGTACTTC,CASGGGSTAYEQYF,.,TRBV5-1,.,TRBJ2-7
TGTGCCAGCTCACCAACCGGCTCGGGGGCCAACGTCCTGACTTTC,CASSPTGSGANVLTF,.,TRBV18,few,TRBJ2-6